Listed below are T cell receptor beta chains from one sample, sequenced in a study of cytomegalovirus exposure and HLA in healthy donors. Measured with immunoSEQ multiplex PCR; TCRdb has only the in-frame clones, and not every one. The table records some 130,000 clones, under 90% of them present only once. Sequenced: PBMCs. The receptors shown here come from a woman between 40 and 55 years old in good health and CMV-seronegative. Both conserved end residues are part of each CDR3. The D gene is left open where the match is weak. Where a row states a size, it is once, few, many or the class of an expanded clone; other rows omit it.

abundance: NA
j_gene: TRBJ2-5
v_gene: TRBV27
d_gene: TRBD2
CDR3aa: CASSLSGGETQYF
CDR3nt: TGTGCCAGCAGTTTGTCGGGGGGGGAGACCCAGTACTTC

abundance: NA
j_gene: TRBJ1-6
v_gene: TRBV5-1
d_gene: NA
CDR3aa: CASSLRRAGLSSPLHF
CDR3nt: TGCGCCAGCAGCTTACGCCGGGCAGGGCTGAGCTCACCCCTCCACTTT

abundance: once
j_gene: TRBJ2-7
v_gene: TRBV5-6
d_gene: NA
CDR3aa: CASSLGQGLYEQYF
CDR3nt: TGTGCCAGCAGCTTGGGCCAGGGGTTGTACGAGCAGTACTTC

abundance: NA
j_gene: TRBJ1-3
v_gene: TRBV29-1
d_gene: NA
CDR3aa: CSARTAGNTIYF
CDR3nt: TGCAGCGCTAGGACAGCTGGAAACACCATATATTTT

abundance: NA
j_gene: TRBJ2-7
v_gene: TRBV4-3
d_gene: NA
CDR3aa: CASSQDHAGIPYEQYF
CDR3nt: TGCGCCAGCAGCCAAGATCACGCAGGGATCCCCTACGAGCAGTACTTC

abundance: few
j_gene: TRBJ1-3
v_gene: TRBV4-3
d_gene: TRBD1
CDR3aa: CASSQDQTGPNRSGNTIYF
CDR3nt: TGCGCCAGCAGCCAGGACCAGACAGGGCCCAACCGCTCTGGAAACACCATATATTTT

abundance: NA
j_gene: TRBJ2-2
v_gene: TRBV7-3
d_gene: TRBD2
CDR3aa: CASRAPRGTSGGPNTGELFF
CDR3nt: TGTGCCAGCAGGGCACCGAGAGGGACTAGCGGGGGTCCGAACACCGGGGAGCTGTTTTTT

abundance: NA
j_gene: TRBJ1-6
v_gene: TRBV4-2
d_gene: TRBD1
CDR3aa: CASSQDFWGDRGRPLHF
CDR3nt: TGTGCCAGCAGCCAAGACTTTTGGGGGGACAGGGGTCGGCCCCTCCACTTT

abundance: NA
j_gene: TRBJ2-1
v_gene: TRBV7-2
d_gene: TRBD2
CDR3aa: CASSLAVAGSYNEQFF
CDR3nt: TGTGCCAGCAGCTTAGCCGTAGCGGGATCCTACAATGAGCAGTTCTTC

abundance: NA
j_gene: TRBJ2-1
v_gene: TRBV18
d_gene: NA
CDR3aa: CASSPTSLSSYNEQFF
CDR3nt: TGTGCCAGCTCACCAACTAGTCTAAGCTCCTACAATGAGCAGTTCTTC

abundance: NA
j_gene: TRBJ2-1
v_gene: TRBV5-4
d_gene: TRBD2
CDR3aa: CASSKTAGLAYNEQFF
CDR3nt: TGTGCCAGCAGCAAAACCGCAGGACTAGCGTACAATGAGCAGTTCTTC

abundance: NA
j_gene: TRBJ2-5
v_gene: TRBV7-9
d_gene: TRBD2
CDR3aa: CASSPAGGPKGVQETQYF
CDR3nt: TGTGCCAGCAGCCCAGCGGGAGGCCCGAAGGGAGTTCAGGAGACCCAGTACTTC

abundance: NA
j_gene: TRBJ1-2
v_gene: TRBV4-1
d_gene: TRBD1
CDR3aa: CASSSLPPGQGARYYGYTF
CDR3nt: TGCGCCAGCAGCTCCCTGCCTCCGGGACAGGGGGCGCGTTACTATGGCTACACCTTC

abundance: once
j_gene: TRBJ2-2
v_gene: TRBV2
d_gene: TRBD2
CDR3aa: CASRGTSGVTGELFF
CDR3nt: TGTGCCAGCAGAGGGACTAGCGGGGTCACCGGGGAGCTGTTTTTT

abundance: NA
j_gene: TRBJ2-7
v_gene: TRBV25-1
d_gene: TRBD1
CDR3aa: CASSARTGDKSEQYF
CDR3nt: TGTGCCAGCAGTGCCCGGACAGGGGATAAGAGCGAGCAGTACTTC

abundance: NA
j_gene: TRBJ1-1
v_gene: TRBV25-1
d_gene: TRBD1
CDR3aa: CASSDPDRDTEAFF
CDR3nt: TGTGCCAGCAGTGATCCTGACAGGGACACTGAAGCTTTCTTT

abundance: NA
j_gene: TRBJ2-5
v_gene: TRBV15
d_gene: TRBD1
CDR3aa: CATSRDLGRGETQYF
CDR3nt: TGTGCCACCAGCAGAGATCTGGGCAGGGGGGAGACCCAGTACTTC

abundance: NA
j_gene: TRBJ1-1
v_gene: TRBV6-5
d_gene: NA
CDR3aa: CASSPARRSTEAFF
CDR3nt: TGTGCCAGCAGCCCCGCGAGGCGGAGCACTGAAGCTTTCTTT

abundance: few
j_gene: TRBJ1-1
v_gene: TRBV9
d_gene: NA
CDR3aa: CASSVGGGTPDAFF
CDR3nt: TGTGCCAGCAGCGTAGGAGGTGGGACACCTGACGCTTTCTTT

abundance: NA
j_gene: TRBJ1-3
v_gene: TRBV7-2
d_gene: NA
CDR3aa: CASSLNTGRSPIYF
CDR3nt: TGTGCCAGCAGCTTAAACACGGGTCGAAGCCCCATATATTTT

abundance: NA
j_gene: TRBJ1-4
v_gene: TRBV2
d_gene: TRBD1
CDR3aa: CASSGGRGREEGEKLFF
CDR3nt: TGTGCCAGCAGTGGGGGCAGGGGGCGCGAAGAGGGTGAAAAACTGTTTTTT

abundance: NA
j_gene: TRBJ2-5
v_gene: TRBV29-1
d_gene: TRBD1
CDR3aa: CSVPGTGLETQYF
CDR3nt: TGCAGCGTCCCGGGGACAGGGTTAGAGACCCAGTACTTC

abundance: NA
j_gene: TRBJ2-7
v_gene: TRBV21-1
d_gene: NA
CDR3aa: CASSKDRRGASYEQYF
CDR3nt: TGTGCCAGCAGCAAAGATAGGCGGGGTGCTTCCTACGAGCAGTACTTC

abundance: NA
j_gene: TRBJ1-5
v_gene: TRBV7-6
d_gene: NA
CDR3aa: CASSPTTGPYQPQHF
CDR3nt: TGTGCCAGCAGCCCCACGACAGGACCTTATCAGCCCCAGCATTTT

abundance: NA
j_gene: TRBJ1-5
v_gene: TRBV5-6
d_gene: NA
CDR3aa: CASSRWANLNQPQHF
CDR3nt: TGTGCCAGCAGCCGGTGGGCGAATCTAAATCAGCCCCAGCATTTT

abundance: NA
j_gene: TRBJ1-1
v_gene: TRBV5-1
d_gene: TRBD1
CDR3aa: CASSQLPRGSNTEAFF
CDR3nt: TGCGCCAGCAGCCAACTCCCCAGGGGGTCAAACACTGAAGCTTTCTTT

abundance: few
j_gene: TRBJ1-1
v_gene: TRBV10-3
d_gene: NA
CDR3aa: CAISETRGAFF
CDR3nt: TGTGCCATCAGTGAGACCCGGGGAGCTTTCTTT

abundance: NA
j_gene: TRBJ2-2
v_gene: TRBV7-2
d_gene: NA
CDR3aa: CASSLIGYGELFF
CDR3nt: TGTGCCAGCAGCTTAATCGGGTACGGGGAGCTGTTTTTT

abundance: NA
j_gene: TRBJ2-3
v_gene: TRBV27
d_gene: NA
CDR3aa: CASTLGGTDTQYF
CDR3nt: TGTGCCAGCACACTGGGAGGCACAGATACGCAGTATTTT

abundance: few
j_gene: TRBJ2-7
v_gene: TRBV5-6
d_gene: NA
CDR3aa: CASSLGVPSYEQYF
CDR3nt: TGTGCCAGCAGCTTGGGTGTCCCTTCCTACGAGCAGTACTTC

abundance: NA
j_gene: TRBJ1-5
v_gene: TRBV5-8
d_gene: NA
CDR3aa: CASSLDRGVGNQPQHF
CDR3nt: TGTGCCAGCAGCTTGGATCGGGGTGTTGGCAATCAGCCCCAGCATTTT